The present entry profiles one T cell receptor (beta chain) with its context. For each donor, at least one pre-ART and at least two post-ART PBMC samples were available. Until DNA extraction, the samples held between about 0.9-10 million cryopreserved PBMC. The data originate from a study of long-term antiretroviral therapy in people with HIV. Version v3.0 of the immunoSEQ assay was performed at survey level. Libraries were prepared by immunoSEQ multiplex PCR; TCRdb keeps only in-frame clonotypes and omits some of them. The sample yields about 17,000 clones, more than 65% seen once. Looked up from germline, CDR1 is SGHTA and CDR2 is FQGNSA. V shed 5 bases and J shed 4 bases, with 11 bases lying between them. This CDR3 has 14 residues.

This sequence joins TRBV7-2 and TRBJ2-2; D not certain. This sample comprised unsorted PBMCs, obtained at the start of antiretroviral therapy. The sequence was collected from a young man with HIV. The CDR3 DNA follows: TGTGCCAGCAGCGAAACCCCCAGCACCGGGGAGCTGTTTTTT. It encodes CASSETPSTGELFF. Full variable domain (remainder filled in from reference TRBV7-2 and TRBJ2-2): GAGVSQSPSNKVTEKGKDVELRCDPISGHTALYWYRQSLGQGLEFLIYFQGNSAPDKSGLPSDRFSAERTGGSVSTLTIQRTQQEDSAVYLCASSETPSTGELFFGEGSRLTVL.